This TCR beta chain was identified in a study of cytomegalovirus exposure and HLA in healthy donors. Across the study: Membership in the Caucasian-associated ancestry cluster was found for 65% to 85% of nearly 400 genotyped donors.

CDR1 is SGHTS and CDR2 is YDEGEE in the germline V gene. This CDR3 comprises 15 residues. The V end was cut by 0 bases, the J end by 2 bases, with 11 bases between. General observations from the study: Beyond CMV serostatus, there was no information to go on about immune exposure.

A remark on this clone: As yet, its antigen is unknown.

Primers: 60 Vbeta forward and 13 Jbeta reverse. TCRdb keeps only in-frame clones here, not all; method: immunoSEQ multiplex PCR. In the table there are around 140,000 clones, about 64% of which are singletons. The rearrangement joins TRBV5-8 to TRBJ2-5, with D tentatively TRBD1 (5 bases). The sequence was collected from a woman aged 40 to 55 in good health and CMV-seronegative. The source material was PBMCs. The CDR3 spells CASSLGTIDQETQYF. The CDR3 coding sequence is TGTGCCAGCAGCTTGGGGACAATAGATCAAGAGACCCAGTACTTC.